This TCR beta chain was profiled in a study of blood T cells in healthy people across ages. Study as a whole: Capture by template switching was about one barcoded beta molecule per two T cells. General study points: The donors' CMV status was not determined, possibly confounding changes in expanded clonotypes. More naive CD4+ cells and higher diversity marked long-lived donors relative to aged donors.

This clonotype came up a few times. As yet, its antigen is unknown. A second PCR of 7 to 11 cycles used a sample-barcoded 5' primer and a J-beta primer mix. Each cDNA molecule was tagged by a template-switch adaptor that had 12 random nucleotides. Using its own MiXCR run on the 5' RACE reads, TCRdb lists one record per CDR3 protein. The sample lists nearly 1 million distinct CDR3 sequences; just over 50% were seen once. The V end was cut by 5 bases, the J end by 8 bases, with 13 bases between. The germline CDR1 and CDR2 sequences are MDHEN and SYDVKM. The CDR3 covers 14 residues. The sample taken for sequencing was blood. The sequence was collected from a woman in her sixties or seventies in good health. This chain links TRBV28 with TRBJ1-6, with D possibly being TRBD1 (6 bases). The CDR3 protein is CASSLAHRDSPLHF. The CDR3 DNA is TGTGCCAGCAGTCTGGCGCACAGGGATTCACCCCTCCACTTT.